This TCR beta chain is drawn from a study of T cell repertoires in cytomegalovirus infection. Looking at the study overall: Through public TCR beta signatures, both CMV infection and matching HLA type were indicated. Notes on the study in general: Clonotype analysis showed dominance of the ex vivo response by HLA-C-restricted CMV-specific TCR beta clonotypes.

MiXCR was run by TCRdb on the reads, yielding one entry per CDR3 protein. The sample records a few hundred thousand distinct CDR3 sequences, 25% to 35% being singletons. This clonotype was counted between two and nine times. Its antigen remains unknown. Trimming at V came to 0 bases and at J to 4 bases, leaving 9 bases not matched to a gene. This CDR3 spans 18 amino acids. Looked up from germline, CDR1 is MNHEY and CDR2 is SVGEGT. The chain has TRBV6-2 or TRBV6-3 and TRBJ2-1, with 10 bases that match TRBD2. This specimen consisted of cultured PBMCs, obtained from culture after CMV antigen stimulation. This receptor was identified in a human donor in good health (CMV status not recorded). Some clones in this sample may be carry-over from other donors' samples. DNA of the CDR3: TGTGCCAGCAGTTACTCGAGTCTGTTAGCGGGAGGATACAATGAGCAGTTCTTC. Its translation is CASSYSSLLAGGYNEQFF.